Shown below are 20 T cell receptor beta chains from a single sample sequenced in a study of neurological immune-mediated disorders (dated by TCRdb to 2018 to 2020). Receptor libraries were prepared by 5' RACE. Instrument used: Illumina HiSeq 2500. TCRdb passed the public sequencing reads through fastp at Q25 and MiXCR, retaining productive beta sequences. A single entry per CDR3 protein holds the most common genes and DNA from its merged rows. This sample is represented by tens of thousands of distinct CDR3 sequences; about 2.5% of them were singletons. The ten largest clones capture about 1% of the sample. Sequencing was done on a sample of PBMCs. All receptors come from a woman in her thirties with multiple sclerosis.

The sample holds many counts of this clonotype. The rearrangement joins TRBV12-3 or TRBV12-4 to TRBJ2-1, with a possible D match to TRBD1 (5 bases). The CDR3 totals 11 residues. Trimming pared 3 bases from V and 10 bases from J, leaving 7 bases between. The CDR3 DNA reads as TGTGCCAGCAGTTTGGGGCGGGAGCAGTTCTTC. Translating it yields CASSLGREQFF.

The sample holds many counts of this clonotype. This chain links TRBV7-2 with TRBJ2-5; D is ambiguous. Germline assignment: CDR1 SGHTA and CDR2 FQGNSA. The CDR3 covers 11 residues. V shed 5 bases and J shed 2 bases, with 3 bases lying between them. The chain's CDR3 is CASSAQETQYF. CDR3 DNA: TGTGCCAGCAGCGCTCAAGAGACCCAGTACTTC.

This clonotype was counted many times. The chain joins TRBV6-5 to TRBJ2-1, with D perhaps matching TRBD1 (6 bases). The V end lost 4 bases, the J end lost 4 bases, and 14 bases lay between the germline ends. Germline V gives CDR1 MNHEY, CDR2 SVGAGI. CDR3 size: 15 residues. CDR3 amino acids: CASSSPGVGYNEQFF. The CDR3 nucleotides are TGTGCCAGCAGTTCCCCAGGGGTAGGGTACAATGAGCAGTTCTTC.

In its sample, this clonotype was seen many times. The chain couples TRBV20-1 to TRBJ2-7, with TRBD2 matching 13 bases. The CDR3 length is 19 residues. J gave up 0 bases and V 0 bases, and 11 bases lay outside the gene matches. Germline lookup yields CDR1 DFQATT and CDR2 SNEGSKA (reference sequence). The CDR3 sequence: CSARDDGTSGKRFSYEQYF. The CDR3 region has the DNA TGCAGTGCTAGAGACGACGGGACTAGCGGGAAACGGTTCTCCTACGAGCAGTACTTC.

This clonotype has ten or more counts. V gene TRBV12-3 or TRBV12-4 combines with J gene TRBJ1-2; D possibly corresponds to TRBD1 (6 bases). V dropped 2 bases and J dropped 6 bases, with 13 bases sitting between them. The CDR3 runs to 14 residues. CDR3: CASSLFGGQDGYTF. The CDR3 DNA reads as TGTGCCAGCAGTTTATTTGGGGGGCAGGATGGCTACACCTTC.

This clonotype was counted at least ten times. CDR3 DNA: TGTGCCAGCAGTTTTAGTAACAGTCTGAACACCGGGGAGCTGTTTTTT. Translated: CASSFSNSLNTGELFF. This sequence joins TRBV27 and TRBJ2-2; no definite D call. V lost 3 bases and J lost 1, with 12 bases in between. Germline V gene lookup returns CDR1 MNHEY and CDR2 SMNVEV (reference sequence). The CDR3 runs to 16 residues.

This clonotype was found many times. The rearrangement uses TRBV7-2 and TRBJ2-5, with 7 nucleotides matching TRBD2. This CDR3 contains 14 residues. CDR1 SGHTA and CDR2 FQGNSA come from the germline V gene. Trimming at V came to 2 bases and at J to 1 base, leaving 1 base not matched to a gene. CDR3 bases: TGTGCCAGCAGCTTATGGGAGGGCCAAGAGACCCAGTACTTC. Its protein is CASSLWEGQETQYF.

This clonotype was found many times. This chain uses TRBV4-3 with TRBJ1-2; possible D gene TRBD1, 6 bases. Trimming cost V 2 bases and J 5 bases, with 12 bases left between them. The germline CDR1 and CDR2 sequences are LGHNA and YSLEER. CDR3 length equals 14 residues. This CDR3 is CASSQSRGGYGYTF. The DNA for the CDR3 is TGCGCCAGCAGCCAATCCAGGGGTGGGTATGGCTACACCTTC.

This clonotype has ten or more counts. The chain uses TRBV7-2 and TRBJ2-3, with a possible D match to TRBD2 (6 bases). Germline CDR1 is SGHTA and CDR2 is FQGNSA. V was shortened by 3 bases and J by 0 bases, with 16 bases between the two germline ends. This CDR3 is built from 17 residues. The CDR3 DNA follows: TGTGCCAGCAGCTTCGGACTATTACCCCCTAGCACAGATACGCAGTATTTT. Its translation is CASSFGLLPPSTDTQYF.

The gene calls are TRBV29-1 and TRBJ2-7; the match to TRBD1 covers 7 bases. The CDR3 loop spans 14 amino acids. Germline CDR1 and CDR2: SQVTM and ANQGSEA. V lost 2 bases to trimming and J lost 4 bases; unmatched junction nucleotides: 8. CDR3 sequence: CSVEWGTDTYEQYF. CDR3 DNA: TGCAGCGTTGAATGGGGGACAGATACGTACGAGCAGTACTTC.

In this sample, this clonotype turned up many times. This sequence joins TRBV20-1 and TRBJ1-1; 7 bases line up with TRBD1. The CDR3 has 16 residues. Germline V lookup: CDR1 DFQATT, CDR2 SNEGSKA (reference sequence). J gave up 1 base and V 6 bases, and 14 bases lay outside the gene matches. CDR3 sequence reads: CSARRQGRFTNTEAFF. Written as DNA, the CDR3 is TGCAGTGCACGCCGACAGGGACGTTTCACGAACACTGAAGCTTTCTTT.

This clonotype was detected ten times or more. This chain connects TRBV6-6 to TRBJ1-1; a weak D match, TRBD1 (5 bases). The CDR3 covers 13 residues. Germline CDR1 and CDR2: MNHNY and SVGAGI (reference sequence). The V end was cut by 2 bases, the J end by 4 bases, with 8 bases between. CDR3 in DNA: TGTGCCAGCAGTTACCCGGGGGGCACTGAAGCTTTCTTT. Protein product: CASSYPGGTEAFF.

This clonotype was observed many times. The chain employs TRBV15 and TRBJ2-7; D uncertain. CDR1 LNHNV and CDR2 YYDKDF come from the germline V gene (reference sequence). V lost 2 bases to trimming and J lost 0 bases, with 8 bases between them. This CDR3 has 14 amino acids. CDR3 sequence: CATSRQTDSYEQYF. Here the CDR3 DNA reads TGTGCCACCAGCAGACAGACGGACTCCTACGAGCAGTACTTC.

This clonotype has ten or more counts. J is TRBJ2-5 and V is TRBV9; possibly TRBD1 for D (5 bases). The CDR3 contains 13 residues. The germline V and J ends were trimmed by 6 bases and 2 bases, with 11 bases remaining between them. Germline V lookup: CDR1 SGDLS, CDR2 YYNGEE. The CDR3 loop reads CASNSRQQETQYF. The CDR3 DNA sequence: TGTGCCAGCAACAGTAGACAGCAAGAGACCCAGTACTTC. The variable domain in full, with the rest retrieved from reference TRBV9 and TRBJ2-5, is DSGVTQTPKHLITATGQRVTLRCSPRSGDLSVYWYQQSLDQGLQFLIQYYNGEERAKGNILERFSAQQFPDLHSELNLSSLELGDSALYFCASNSRQQETQYFGPGTRLLVL.

In this sample, this clonotype turned up a few times. Being one base from a much bigger clone, this may be a read error. The CDR3 sequence: CAISAEKGTEAFF. In DNA, the CDR3 is TGTGCCATCAGTGCCGAGAAAGGGACTGAAGCTTTCTTT. J is TRBJ1-1 and V is TRBV10-3, with D unresolved. The V end lost 4 bases, the J end lost 5 bases, and 11 bases lay between the germline ends. The CDR3 sequence is 13 residues long. Germline CDR1 ENHRY, CDR2 SYGVKD.

This clonotype was picked up many times. V is TRBV11-2 and J is TRBJ2-1, with 7 bases fitting TRBD2. The V segment lost 5 bases and the J segment 4 bases; nucleotides outside the gene matches: 8. CDR1 and CDR2 (germline): SGHAT, FQNNGV. The CDR3 length is 15 residues. CDR3 DNA sequence: TGTGCCAGCAGCAGGTCTAGCGGCCCTTACAATGAGCAGTTCTTC. It translates to CASSRSSGPYNEQFF.

In its sample, this clonotype was seen many times. J is TRBJ2-7 and V is TRBV7-9; tentatively, D is TRBD2 (6 bases). The CDR3 contains 14 residues. Germline-derived CDR1 and CDR2 are SEHNR and FQNEAQ (reference sequence). V shed 4 bases and J shed 2 bases, with 12 bases lying between them. The CDR3 spells CASSSGTGPYEQYF. Here the CDR3 DNA reads TGTGCCAGCAGCTCTGGGACTGGACCCTACGAGCAGTACTTC.

Ten or more counts support this clonotype. The rearrangement links TRBV20-1 to TRBJ2-1; D may be TRBD2 (5 bases). Germline V lookup: CDR1 DFQATT, CDR2 SNEGSKA (reference sequence). V was shortened by 0 bases and J by 2 bases, with 11 bases between the two germline ends. This CDR3 region has 15 residues. The CDR3 protein is CSARDSLGAYNEQFF. DNA of the CDR3: TGCAGTGCTAGAGACTCTCTCGGGGCCTACAATGAGCAGTTCTTC.

This clonotype has at least ten counts. This sequence joins TRBV7-2 and TRBJ2-1, with TRBD2 matching over 11 bases. Trimming at V came to 5 bases and at J to 1 base, leaving 4 bases not matched to a gene. This CDR3 spans 16 amino acids. In germline, CDR1 is SGHTA, CDR2 FQGNSA. Here the CDR3 reads CASSTRLAGSYNEQFF. The CDR3 DNA follows: TGTGCCAGCAGCACCAGACTAGCGGGATCCTACAATGAGCAGTTCTTC.

Many counts were recorded for this clonotype. The rearrangement joins TRBV12-5 to TRBJ2-1, with D perhaps matching TRBD2 (6 bases). The CDR3 loop spans 13 amino acids. Germline CDR1 is LGHNT and CDR2 is FRNRAP. V shed 6 bases and J shed 3 bases, with 9 bases lying between them. CDR3 bases: TGTGCTAGTGGCGGACTATTCTACAATGAGCAGTTCTTC. This sequence encodes CASGGLFYNEQFF.